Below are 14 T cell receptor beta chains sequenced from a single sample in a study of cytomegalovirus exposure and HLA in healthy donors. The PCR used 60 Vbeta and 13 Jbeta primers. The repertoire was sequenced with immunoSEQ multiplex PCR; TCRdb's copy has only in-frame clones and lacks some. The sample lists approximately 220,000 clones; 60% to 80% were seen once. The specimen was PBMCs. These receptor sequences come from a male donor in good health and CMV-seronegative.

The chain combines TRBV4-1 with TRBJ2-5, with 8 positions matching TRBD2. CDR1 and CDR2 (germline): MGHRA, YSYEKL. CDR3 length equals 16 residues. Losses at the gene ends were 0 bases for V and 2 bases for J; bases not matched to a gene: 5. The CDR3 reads CASSQEAGAVQETQYF. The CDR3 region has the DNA TGCGCCAGCAGCCAAGAAGCGGGGGCGGTACAAGAGACCCAGTACTTC.

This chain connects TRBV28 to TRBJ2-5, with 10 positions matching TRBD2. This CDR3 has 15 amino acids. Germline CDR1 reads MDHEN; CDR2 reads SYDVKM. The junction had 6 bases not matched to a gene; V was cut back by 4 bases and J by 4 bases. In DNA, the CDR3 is TGTGCCAGCAGTTCACCTAGCGGGAGTACAGAGACCCAGTACTTC. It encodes CASSSPSGSTETQYF.

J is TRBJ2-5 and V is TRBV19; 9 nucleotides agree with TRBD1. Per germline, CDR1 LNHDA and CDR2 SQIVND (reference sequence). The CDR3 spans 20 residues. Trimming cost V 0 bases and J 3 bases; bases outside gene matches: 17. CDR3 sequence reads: CASSIDPTGGASVTKETQYF. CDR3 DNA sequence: TGTGCCAGTAGTATAGATCCCACAGGGGGCGCCTCGGTGACCAAAGAGACCCAGTACTTC.

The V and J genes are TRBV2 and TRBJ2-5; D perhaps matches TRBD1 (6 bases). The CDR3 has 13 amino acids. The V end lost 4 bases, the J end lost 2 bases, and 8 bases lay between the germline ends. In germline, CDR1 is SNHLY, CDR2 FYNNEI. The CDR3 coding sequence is TGTGCCAGCAGTGGTACAGGGCAAGAGACCCAGTACTTC. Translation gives CASSGTGQETQYF.

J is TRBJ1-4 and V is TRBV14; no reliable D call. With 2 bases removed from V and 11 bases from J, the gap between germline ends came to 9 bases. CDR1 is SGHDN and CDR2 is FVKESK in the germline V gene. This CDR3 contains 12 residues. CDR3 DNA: TGTGCCAGCAGCCAACTCCCCGAGAAACTGTTTTTT. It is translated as CASSQLPEKLFF.

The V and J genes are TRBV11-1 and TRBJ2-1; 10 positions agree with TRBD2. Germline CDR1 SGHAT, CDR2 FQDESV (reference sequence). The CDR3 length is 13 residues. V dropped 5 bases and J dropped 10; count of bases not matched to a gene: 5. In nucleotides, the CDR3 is TGTGCCAGCAGCCAAAGGACTAGCGGCGAGCAGTTCTTC. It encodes CASSQRTSGEQFF.

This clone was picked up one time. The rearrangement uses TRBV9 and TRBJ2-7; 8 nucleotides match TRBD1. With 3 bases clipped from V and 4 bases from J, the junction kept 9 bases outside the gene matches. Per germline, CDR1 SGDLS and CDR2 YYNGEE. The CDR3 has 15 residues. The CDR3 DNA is TGTGCCAGCAGCGCAGATGACAGGGGTATTTACGAGCAGTACTTC. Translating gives CASSADDRGIYEQYF.

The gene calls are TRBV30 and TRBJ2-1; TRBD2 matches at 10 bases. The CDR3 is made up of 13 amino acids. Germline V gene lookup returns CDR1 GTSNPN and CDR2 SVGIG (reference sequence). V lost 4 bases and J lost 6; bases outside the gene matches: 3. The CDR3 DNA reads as TGTGCCTGGAACCTAGCGGGAGCCAATGAGCAGTTCTTC. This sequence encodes CAWNLAGANEQFF.

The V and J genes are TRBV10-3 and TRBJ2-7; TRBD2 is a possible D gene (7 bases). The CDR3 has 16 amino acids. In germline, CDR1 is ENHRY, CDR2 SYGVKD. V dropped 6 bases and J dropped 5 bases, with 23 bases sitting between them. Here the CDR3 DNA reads TGTGCCATCAGCCCAACGAGCGGGGCAGGGGTCGACGAGCAGTACTTC. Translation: CAISPTSGAGVDEQYF.

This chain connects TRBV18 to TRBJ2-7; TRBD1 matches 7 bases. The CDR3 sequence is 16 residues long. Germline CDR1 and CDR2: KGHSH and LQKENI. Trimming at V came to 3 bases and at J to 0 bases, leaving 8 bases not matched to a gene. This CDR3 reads CASSPAQGPSSYEQYF. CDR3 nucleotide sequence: TGTGCCAGCTCACCGGCACAGGGGCCGAGCTCCTACGAGCAGTACTTC.

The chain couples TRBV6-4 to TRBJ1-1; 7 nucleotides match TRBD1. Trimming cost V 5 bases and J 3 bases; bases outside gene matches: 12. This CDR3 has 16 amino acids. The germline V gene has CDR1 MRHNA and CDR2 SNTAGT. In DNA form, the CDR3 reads TGTGCCAGCAGTTGGACAGGAGGGGAAAGGGACACTGAAGCTTTCTTT. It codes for CASSWTGGERDTEAFF.

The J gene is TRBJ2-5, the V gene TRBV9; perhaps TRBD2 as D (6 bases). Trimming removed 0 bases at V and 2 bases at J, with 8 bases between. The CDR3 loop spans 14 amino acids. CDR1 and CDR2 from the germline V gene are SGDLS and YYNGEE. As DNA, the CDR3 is TGTGCCAGCAGCGTAGTGGCGGGGCAAGAGACCCAGTACTTC. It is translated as CASSVVAGQETQYF.

CDR3 DNA: TGTGCCAGCAGCGCTCCCTGGGACAGCTACAATGAGCAGTTCTTC. Protein product: CASSAPWDSYNEQFF. The chain combines TRBV5-4 with TRBJ2-1; the match to TRBD1 covers 7 bases. This CDR3 contains 15 residues. Germline loops: CDR1 SGHNT, CDR2 YYREEE (reference sequence). After removal of 4 bases from V and 3 bases from J, the junction contained 7 bases not matched to a gene. Complete variable domain (other parts from reference TRBV5-4 and TRBJ2-1): ETGVTQSPTHLIKTRGQQVTLRCSSQSGHNTVSWYQQALGQGPQFIFQYYREEENGRGNFPPRFSGLQFPNYSSELNVNALELDDSALYLCASSAPWDSYNEQFFGPGTRLTVL.

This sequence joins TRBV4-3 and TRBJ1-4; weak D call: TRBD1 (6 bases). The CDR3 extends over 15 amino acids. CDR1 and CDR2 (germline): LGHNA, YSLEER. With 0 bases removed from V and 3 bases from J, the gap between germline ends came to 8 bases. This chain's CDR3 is CASSQEGAANEKLFF. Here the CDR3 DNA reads TGCGCCAGCAGCCAAGAGGGGGCCGCTAATGAAAAACTGTTTTTT.